This T cell receptor (beta chain) stems from a study of OX40 agonist ivuxolimab in advanced cancers. Blood sampling was done at baseline, cycle 4 day 1, and cycle 7 day 1. Looked up from germline, CDR1 is SGDLS and CDR2 is YYNGEE. V lost 0 bases and J lost 6; bases outside the gene matches: 5. The CDR3 spans 15 residues. Some clones are missing from TCRdb's copy, which holds only in-frame ones; the method was immunoSEQ multiplex PCR. The sample lists some 19,000 clones, roughly 80% seen once, with over 20% in the top ten. The starting material was CD4+ or CD8+ T cells sorted from blood, obtained in a trial of the OX40 agonist ivuxolimab. V and J are TRBV9 and TRBJ2-1, with 8 bases fitting TRBD2. The TCR was taken from an adult with an advanced solid tumor such as melanoma, head and neck, liver or kidney cancer. CDR3 residues: CASSVGSGGANEQFF. The DNA of the CDR3 is TGTGCCAGCAGCGTAGGTTCCGGGGGGGCCAATGAGCAGTTCTTC. The entire variable domain, with the rest obtained from reference TRBV9 and TRBJ2-1, is as follows: DSGVTQTPKHLITATGQRVTLRCSPRSGDLSVYWYQQSLDQGLQFLIQYYNGEERAKGNILERFSAQQFPDLHSELNLSSLELGDSALYFCASSVGSGGANEQFFGPGTRLTVL.